This TCR beta chain emerged from a study of T cells in Graves' hyperthyroidism and ophthalmopathy. Study results and caveats: Through a model of 13 V-J features, ophthalmopathy was separated from stable hyperthyroidism.

Researchers took RNA transcripts and amplified the TCR beta CDR3 regions from them. TCR CDR3 underwent first-round RT-PCR with the HTBI primer set. TCRdb re-called the multiplex PCR reads through MiXCR, storing one row per CDR3 protein. Here the sample spans hundreds of thousands of distinct CDR3 sequences, roughly a sixth being singletons. Details on this clonotype: Its antigen is undetermined. One end of the junction fails to match germline, which may point to a read error.

This TCR was sampled from a woman aged 50 to 60 with Graves' hyperthyroidism that later progressed to Graves' ophthalmopathy. Material for sequencing was blood.

The CDR3 nucleotides read TGTGCCAGTAACCTTCCGATGGGGCCTGGGAACACCATATATTTT. Residues: CASNLPMGPGNTIYF. The rearrangement joins TRBV19 to TRBJ1-3, with D possibly being TRBD1 (5 bases). The CDR3 runs 15 residues. Germline lookup yields CDR1 LNHDA and CDR2 SQIVND (reference sequence).